This T cell receptor (beta chain) emerged from a study of cytomegalovirus exposure and HLA in healthy donors. Overall study results and limits: Through in vitro validation, a few CMV-associated chains were shown to be specific for CMV antigens.

The CDR3 extends over 14 amino acids. Trimming removed 4 bases from V and 2 bases from J, with 9 bases in between. Germline V gene sequence: CDR1 SGHRS, CDR2 YFSETQ. PCR employed 60 Vbeta and 13 Jbeta primers. Some clones are missing from TCRdb's copy, which holds only in-frame ones; the method was immunoSEQ multiplex PCR. The sample has hundreds of thousands of clones; roughly two thirds are singletons. This clone showed up just once. Its antigen is as yet unknown. This TCR was sampled from a female donor in good health and CMV-seronegative. Sequenced material: PBMCs. The chain carries TRBV5-1 and TRBJ2-2; maybe TRBD1 (6 bases). As DNA, the CDR3 is TGCGCCAGCAGCCCAGGGGTAAACACCGGGGAGCTGTTTTTT. This translates into CASSPGVNTGELFF. Filled out from reference TRBV5-1 and TRBJ2-2, the complete variable domain reads KAGVTQTPRYLIKTRGQQVTLSCSPISGHRSVSWYQQTPGQGLQFLFEYFSETQRNKGNFPGRFSGRQFSNSRSEMNVSTLELGDSALYLCASSPGVNTGELFFGEGSRLTVL.